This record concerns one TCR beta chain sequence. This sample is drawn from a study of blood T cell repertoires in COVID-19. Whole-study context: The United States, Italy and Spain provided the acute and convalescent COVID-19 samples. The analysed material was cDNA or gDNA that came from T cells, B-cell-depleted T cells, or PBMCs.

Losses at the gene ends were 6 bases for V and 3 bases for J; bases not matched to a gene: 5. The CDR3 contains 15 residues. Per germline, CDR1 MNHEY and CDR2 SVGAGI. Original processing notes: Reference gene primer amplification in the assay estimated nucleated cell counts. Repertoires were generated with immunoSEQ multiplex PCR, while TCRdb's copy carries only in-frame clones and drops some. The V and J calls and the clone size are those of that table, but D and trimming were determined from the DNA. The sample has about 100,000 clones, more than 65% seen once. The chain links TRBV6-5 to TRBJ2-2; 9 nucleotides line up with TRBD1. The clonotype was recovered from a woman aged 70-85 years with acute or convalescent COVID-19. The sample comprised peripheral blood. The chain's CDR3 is CASRRDRVDTGELFF. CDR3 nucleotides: TGTGCCAGCAGAAGGGACAGGGTTGACACCGGGGAGCTGTTTTTT.